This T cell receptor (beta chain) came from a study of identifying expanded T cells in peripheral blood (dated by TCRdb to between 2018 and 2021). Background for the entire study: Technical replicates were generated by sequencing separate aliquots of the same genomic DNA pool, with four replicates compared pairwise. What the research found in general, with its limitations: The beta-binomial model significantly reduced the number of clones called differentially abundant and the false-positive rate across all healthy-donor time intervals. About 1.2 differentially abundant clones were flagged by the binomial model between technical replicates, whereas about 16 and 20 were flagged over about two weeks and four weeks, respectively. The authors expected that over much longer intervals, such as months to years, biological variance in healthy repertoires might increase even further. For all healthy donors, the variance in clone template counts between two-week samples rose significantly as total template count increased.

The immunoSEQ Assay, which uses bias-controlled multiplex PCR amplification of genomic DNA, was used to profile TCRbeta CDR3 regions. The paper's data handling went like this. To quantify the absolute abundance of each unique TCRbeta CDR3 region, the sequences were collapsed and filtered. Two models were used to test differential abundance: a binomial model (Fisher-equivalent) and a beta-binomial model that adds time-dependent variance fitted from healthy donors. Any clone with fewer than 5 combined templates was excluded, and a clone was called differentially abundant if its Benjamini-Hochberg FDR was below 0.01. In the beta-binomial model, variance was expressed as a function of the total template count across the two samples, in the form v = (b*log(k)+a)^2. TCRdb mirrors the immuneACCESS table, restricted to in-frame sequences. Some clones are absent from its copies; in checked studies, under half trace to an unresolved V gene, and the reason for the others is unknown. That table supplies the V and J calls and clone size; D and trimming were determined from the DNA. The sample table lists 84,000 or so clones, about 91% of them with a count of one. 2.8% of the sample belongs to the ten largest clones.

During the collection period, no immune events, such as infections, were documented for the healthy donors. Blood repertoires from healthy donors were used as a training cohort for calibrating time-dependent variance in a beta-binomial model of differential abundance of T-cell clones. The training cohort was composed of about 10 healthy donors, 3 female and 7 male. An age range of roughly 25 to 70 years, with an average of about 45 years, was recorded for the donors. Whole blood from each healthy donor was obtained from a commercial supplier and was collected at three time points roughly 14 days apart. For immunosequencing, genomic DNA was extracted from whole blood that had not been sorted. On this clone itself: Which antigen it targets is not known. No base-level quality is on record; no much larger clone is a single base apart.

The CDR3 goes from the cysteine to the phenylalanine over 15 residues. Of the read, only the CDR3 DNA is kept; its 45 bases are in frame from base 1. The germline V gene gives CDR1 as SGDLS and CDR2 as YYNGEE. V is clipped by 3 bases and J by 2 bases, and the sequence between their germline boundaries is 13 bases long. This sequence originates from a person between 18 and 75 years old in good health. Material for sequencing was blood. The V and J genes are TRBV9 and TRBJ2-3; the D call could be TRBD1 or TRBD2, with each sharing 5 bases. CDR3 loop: CASSGVGDHTDTQYF. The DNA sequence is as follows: TGTGCCAGCAGCGGGGTAGGGGACCACACAGATACGCAGTATTTT.